The clone carrying this TCR beta chain was seen more than once but under ten times. Antigen unknown. This CDR3 is also generated by other DNA sequences in the sample. These data are taken from a study of shared clonotypes between healthy human individuals. Study background: CD4 naive cells filled three plates per donor, CD4 memory three, CD8 naive two and CD8 memory one. Study-wide results and limits: An anticipated effect of sequencing depth on clonotype sharing among donors was recognized.

Germline assignment: CDR1 MDHEN and CDR2 SYDVKM. The CDR3 consists of 12 residues. V dropped 5 bases and J dropped 4 bases, with 8 bases sitting between them. For each subset, genomic DNA was distributed in equal portions over several immunoSEQ plates. As handled by the study authors: ImmunoSEQ junction-only sequences lacked quality scores, so their filtering differed. Assay: immunoSEQ multiplex PCR; the TCRdb copy retains only in-frame clones and omits some. Clone size and the V and J calls come from that table; the DNA yielded D and trimming. Altogether about 2.5 million clones are present, roughly 90% being singletons, with the ten largest covering roughly 0.34%.

The clonotype originates from a man younger than 35 in good health. Some clones in this sample may be carry-over from other donors' samples. The chain joins TRBV28 to TRBJ1-2; D remains ambiguous. The source material was naive CD4+ T cells from PBMCs. As for subset: CD45RA+ positively selected. Here the CDR3 DNA reads TGTGCCAGCAGTCCCCGGGTCTATGGCTACACCTTC. It encodes CASSPRVYGYTF.